This TCR beta chain was recorded in a study of breast tumors, draining lymph nodes, adjacent tissues. Samples came from axillary lymph nodes draining the breast cancer. One entry per CDR3 protein, called by TCRdb with MiXCR from the multiplex PCR reads. Of some 110,000 distinct CDR3 sequences listed, roughly 29% are singletons. A note on this clonotype: Its matching antigen is unknown.

Notes on the study in general: Tumor TCR diversity was below lymph nodes but above nontumor tissue. The lymph node origin of tumor T cells was framed as consistent with a hypothesis, not demonstrated.

The CDR3 runs 14 residues. V lost 6 bases, J lost 3 bases, and 15 bases lay in between. Germline CDR1 reads SNHLY; CDR2 reads FYNNEI. The V and J genes are TRBV2 and TRBJ2-7; D ambiguous. The sequencing sample was made of axillary lymph node tissue. This clonotype originated in a female donor with breast cancer. Some clones in this sample may be carry-over from other donors' samples. CDR3 sequence: CASSVLGPSYEQYF. CDR3 nucleotides: TGTGCCAGCAGCGTGCTCGGGCCGAGCTACGAGCAGTACTTC.